One sample yielded the 14 T cell receptor beta chains listed below, sequenced in a study of cytotoxic CD8 clonotypes in ibrutinib-treated CLL (dated by TCRdb to the early 2020s). The sample's time point label is to be understood as: around 2 years on ibrutinib. Library method: the immunoSEQ multiplex PCR assay. Held by TCRdb, this immuneACCESS table contains in-frame sequences only and omits some clones. Under half of the omission traces to an unresolved V gene where checked; the cause of the rest is unknown. The sample table records fewer than 50,000 clones; over 60% of these occur just once. The ten biggest clones cover roughly 21% of the sample. The specimen comprised PBMCs, sampled after 24 months of ibrutinib treatment. The receptor set was obtained from a human donor with chronic lymphocytic leukemia.

The chain has TRBV5-6 and TRBJ2-2, with 8 bases fitting TRBD2. This CDR3 comprises 16 residues. J was trimmed by 5 bases and V by 4 bases; bases with no gene match: 10. CDR1 and CDR2 (germline): SGHDT, YYEEEE. Here the CDR3 reads CASSPPLAGFTGELFF. The DNA of the CDR3 is TGTGCCAGCAGCCCCCCCCTAGCGGGCTTTACCGGGGAGCTGTTTTTT.

The chain has TRBV1 and TRBJ1-5; the table assigns TRBD1, which was not confirmed against the DNA. TRBV1 has pseudogene status. The length of the CDR3 is 18 residues. DNA of the CDR3: TGCACCAGCAGAACCGGCCCAGGGGAACGCGCTAAACGACAGCCCCAGCATTTT. It specifies CTSRTGPGERAKRQPQHF.

The chain recombines TRBV5-1 with TRBJ2-6; D is unresolved. The CDR3 spans 16 residues. Trimming removed 0 bases from V and 4 bases from J, with 11 bases in between. The V gene's germline CDR1 is SGHRS and CDR2 YFSETQ. The chain's CDR3 is CASSLVGTLGANVLTF. CDR3 in DNA: TGCGCCAGCAGCTTGGTAGGTACTCTCGGGGCCAACGTCCTGACTTTC.

This clone was observed a few times. The chain joins TRBV20-1 to TRBJ2-5; no clear D. The CDR3 sequence is 10 residues long. Between the trimmed V and J ends, which lost 5 bases and 2 bases, there was a span of 3 bases. The germline V gene has CDR1 DFQATT and CDR2 SNEGSKA (reference sequence). Written as DNA, the CDR3 is TGCAGTGCTGCACAAGAGACCCAGTACTTC. It codes for CSAAQETQYF.

V is TRBV30 and J is TRBJ1-4; D is possibly TRBD1 (6 bases). V lost 0 bases and J 4 bases, leaving 9 bases between the germline ends. The CDR3 has 14 amino acids. Germline V lookup: CDR1 GTSNPN, CDR2 SVGIG (reference sequence). The CDR3 nucleotides read TGTGCCTGGAGTGTCGGACAGATTAATGAAAAACTGTTTTTT. It specifies CAWSVGQINEKLFF.

The chain uses TRBV5-1 and TRBJ1-4; D not certain. The CDR3 spans 15 residues. Germline CDR1 reads SGHRS; CDR2 reads YFSETQ. Between the trimmed V and J ends, which lost 2 bases and 0 bases, there was a span of 8 bases. The CDR3 nucleotides read TGCGCCAGCAGCTTAGCCCGGCCAACTAATGAAAAACTGTTTTTT. It translates to CASSLARPTNEKLFF.

This clone is judged medium-sized. The chain employs TRBV9 and TRBJ2-2; D not resolved. The CDR3 covers 12 residues. Germline CDR1 and CDR2: SGDLS and YYNGEE. V lost 0 bases and J lost 3, with 0 bases in between. The CDR3 here is CASSVDTGELFF. For the CDR3, the DNA is TGTGCCAGCAGCGTAGACACCGGGGAGCTGTTTTTT.

In this sample, this clone turned up a few times. The chain carries TRBV10-3 and TRBJ2-3, with D tentatively TRBD1 (7 bases). Germline V gives CDR1 ENHRY, CDR2 SYGVKD. The germline V and J ends were trimmed by 10 bases and 4 bases, with 18 bases remaining between them. The CDR3 totals 14 residues. CDR3 sequence (DNA): TGTGCCACCGGGGGCGACAGGGTGTCAGATACGCAGTATTTT. Translation: CATGGDRVSDTQYF.

This clone was detected only a few times. The CDR3 nucleotides are TGTGCCAGCAGTTACTCCCCGCGGACGGCACCCCTCCACTTT. Encoded protein: CASSYSPRTAPLHF. The V call is TRBV6-6, the J call TRBJ1-6; no clear D gene. Germline lookup yields CDR1 MNHNY and CDR2 SVGAGI (reference sequence). V was cut by 0 bases and J by 11 bases, with 11 bases left in between. The CDR3 covers 14 residues.

The chain employs TRBV7-9 and TRBJ1-3, with unresolved D. The CDR3 consists of 17 residues. V dropped 2 bases and J dropped 0 bases, with 14 bases sitting between them. Per the germline V gene, CDR1 is SEHNR and CDR2 is FQNEAQ (reference sequence). CDR3 loop: CASSLSVGVHSGNTIYF. As DNA, the CDR3 is TGTGCCAGCAGCTTATCGGTAGGCGTTCACTCTGGAAACACCATATATTTT. The entire variable domain, with the rest obtained from reference TRBV7-9 and TRBJ1-3, is as follows: DTGVSQNPRHKITKRGQNVTFRCDPISEHNRLYWYRQTLGQGPEFLTYFQNEAQLEKSRLLSDRFSAERPKGSFSTLEIQRTEQGDSAMYLCASSLSVGVHSGNTIYFGEGSWLTVV.

The chain links TRBV7-9 to TRBJ2-5; 10 bases agree with TRBD1. Looked up from germline, CDR1 is SEHNR and CDR2 is FQNEAQ (reference sequence). With 4 bases clipped from V and 4 bases from J, the junction kept 9 bases outside the gene matches. CDR3 length equals 16 residues. The CDR3 DNA sequence: TGTGCCAGCAGCTCCACACGACAGGGGGCCCGAGAGACCCAGTACTTC. It yields the protein CASSSTRQGARETQYF.

This clone appeared a few times. The V gene is TRBV2, the J gene TRBJ1-1, with a tentative D call TRBD1 (5 bases). The germline V gene encodes CDR1 SNHLY and CDR2 FYNNEI. V was shortened by 7 bases and J by 7 bases, with 13 bases between the two germline ends. CDR3 length: 12 amino acids. CDR3 coding DNA: TGTGCCAGCATGAAGGGGCGTAATGAAGCTTTCTTT. This gives the protein CASMKGRNEAFF.

This clone occurred once. This rearrangement joins TRBV5-6 to TRBJ2-5, with D perhaps matching TRBD1 or TRBD2 (5 bases each). Trimming pared 4 bases from V and 5 bases from J, leaving 21 bases between. Germline loops: CDR1 SGHDT, CDR2 YYEEEE. The CDR3 has 16 residues. Written as DNA, the CDR3 is TGTGCCAGCAGCCAAAAGGGGACCCCCGCCGTCGAGACCCAGTACTTC. Its translation: CASSQKGTPAVETQYF.

The rearrangement links TRBV7-2 to TRBJ2-1; 11 bases are a match to TRBD2. V lost 5 bases and J lost 4; bases outside the gene matches: 7. CDR3 length: 16 residues. From germline, CDR1 is SGHTA and CDR2 FQGNSA. The CDR3 loop reads CASSLLAGGPYNEQFF. The CDR3 nucleotides are TGTGCCAGCAGCCTGCTAGCGGGGGGCCCTTACAATGAGCAGTTCTTC. Complete variable domain (other parts from reference TRBV7-2 and TRBJ2-1): GAGVSQSPSNKVTEKGKDVELRCDPISGHTALYWYRQSLGQGLEFLIYFQGNSAPDKSGLPSDRFSAERTGGSVSTLTIQRTQQEDSAVYLCASSLLAGGPYNEQFFGPGTRLTVL.